The present entry profiles one TCR beta chain with its context. Its antigen remains unidentified. There are no base qualities to consult, and no much larger clone falls within one base. Taken with the paper, the label for time point translates to: baseline before first vaccination. Samples from vaccinated people were obtained from the UK trials COV001 and COV002, which included a single-blind randomized controlled phase 2/3 trial of AZD1222 (ChAdOx1 nCoV-19) in healthy adults. Trial participant PBMC samples were collected at day 0 and day 28 after the second dose for TCRbeta chain sequencing. The data derive from a study of T cell responses to AZD1222 COVID-19 vaccine listed by TCRdb under 2021. At the level of the whole study: Because spike-specific TCR depth and breadth did not differ between the two schedules, AZD1222 recipients who got a second dose at roughly 4 weeks were pooled with those who got a second dose at roughly 12 weeks. A total of approximately 230 trial participants underwent TCR sequencing, of whom 200 to 220 received two doses of AZD1222 and about 26 received two doses of the MenACWY control vaccine. Enrollment into the trials was organized by age into subgroups of 18-55, 56-69 and 70-plus years, and those subgroups contained approximately 160, 26 and 62 TCR-sequenced participants, respectively. Study-wide findings and limitations: Spike-specific TCR breadth and depth rose significantly after two AZD1222 doses compared with day 0 and with MenACWY recipients. No day 14 peak-response samples were available, so repertoires were characterized only after the peak T cell response. Conclusions about previously exposed vaccinees were limited because only six AZD1222 recipients were SARS-CoV-2 seropositive at baseline. Nearly half of unique spike-specific TCRs reportedly recognized epitopes outside regions mutated in the B.1.351 and B.1.1.7 variants. Most participants were white British and females outnumbered males, and the authors suggested that clonal diversity may have been underestimated. The vaccine-associated CD4 TCRs covered the entire spike protein, and the dominant responses fell in regions 160-218 and 743-854. The 56-69-year group was small, and its depth increase did not reach significance, likely because of low power.

The CDR3 regions of human TCRbeta chains were analyzed by immunosequencing. The original methods were these. TCRs in the repertoires were matched against a reference library of SARS-CoV-2-specific TCRs that had been generated with the MIRA antigen-specificity platform. Breadth meant the fraction of unique TCRs that were SARS-CoV-2-associated, whereas depth meant the fraction of total T cells that were SARS-CoV-2-associated. Using the MIRA data, each spike-specific TCR was mapped to the spike region that the TCR reacts to and placed in a CD4 or CD8 class. Log10-transformed breadth and depth values were compared by one-way ANOVA with Sidak's multiple comparisons tests. TCRdb holds this immuneACCESS table with in-frame rearrangements only. Some clones are missing; in checked studies, unresolved V genes explain under half, and the rest has no known cause. V, J and clone size reflect that table, while D and trimming were determined from the DNA. This sample gives 95,000 to 150,000 clones in total; 87% of them show up just once. The top ten clonotypes cover 8% to 13% of the sample.

For this chain, trimming is 6 bases at the V end and 4 bases at the J end, and the number of junction bases without a gene match is 7. Via the germline V gene, CDR1 is MNHEY and CDR2 SVGAGI. The CDR3 holds 15 amino acids from the cysteine to the phenylalanine. The DNA shown is the 45-base CDR3, in frame from base 1. The sample consisted of peripheral blood, taken on day 0 of AZD1222 vaccination. The sequence came from an adult in good health. The chain was built from TRBV6-5 and TRBJ1-3; 9 middle bases align to TRBD1. In nucleotide form, the sequence is TGTGCCAGCAGGGACAGGGGTGAGGGAGGAAACACCATATATTTT. The resulting protein is CASRDRGEGGNTIYF.